These T cell receptor beta chains were read from a single sample in a study of blood T cell repertoires in COVID-19. Profiled with immunoSEQ multiplex PCR; TCRdb holds only in-frame clones, not every one. The sample holds about 150,000 clones, roughly 84% seen once. The material sequenced was peripheral blood. These receptors were obtained from a woman older than 75 with active or convalescent COVID-19. Both conserved end residues are part of each CDR3. D genes are given only for firm matches. Size is stated for part of the rows, as once, few or many counts, or as a class when the clone is expanded.

j_gene: TRBJ2-1; d_gene: TRBD2; v_gene: TRBV3-1/TRBV3-2; abundance: few; CDR3nt: TGTGCCGTTTCACGGACTAGCGGGATCGGTGAGCAGTTCTTC; CDR3aa: CAVSRTSGIGEQFF
j_gene: TRBJ2-7; d_gene: NA; v_gene: TRBV7-9; abundance: NA; CDR3nt: TGTGCCAGCAGCTTAGTTTCGGCCTACGAGCAGTACTTC; CDR3aa: CASSLVSAYEQYF
j_gene: TRBJ2-1; d_gene: TRBD2; v_gene: TRBV2; abundance: NA; CDR3nt: TGTGCCACGCTAGCGGGCCCAAACAATGAGCAGTTCTTC; CDR3aa: CATLAGPNNEQFF
j_gene: TRBJ1-1; d_gene: NA; v_gene: TRBV7-2; abundance: NA; CDR3nt: TGTGCCAGCAGCCTGAGGGGAGGTACTGAAGCTTTCTTT; CDR3aa: CASSLRGGTEAFF
j_gene: TRBJ2-5; d_gene: TRBD2; v_gene: TRBV9; abundance: NA; CDR3nt: TGTGCCAGCAGCGTAGCGAACGTGGCGGGAGGGCTGGAGACCCAGTACTTC; CDR3aa: CASSVANVAGGLETQYF
j_gene: TRBJ2-7; d_gene: TRBD2; v_gene: TRBV5-6; abundance: once; CDR3nt: TGTGCCAGCAGCTTGGGACTAGCGGTCTCCTACGAGCAGTACTTC; CDR3aa: CASSLGLAVSYEQYF
j_gene: TRBJ2-5; d_gene: NA; v_gene: TRBV28; abundance: once; CDR3nt: TGTGCCAGCAGTCCCGTAGAGGCGGAGACCCAGTACTTC; CDR3aa: CASSPVEAETQYF
j_gene: TRBJ1-1; d_gene: NA; v_gene: TRBV30; abundance: NA; CDR3nt: TGTGCCTGGAGTGTATGGGGGGGGGTCACTGAAGCTTTCTTT; CDR3aa: CAWSVWGGVTEAFF
j_gene: TRBJ2-3; d_gene: NA; v_gene: TRBV19; abundance: NA; CDR3nt: TGTGCCAGTAAACAGGCTTCGACAGATACGCAGTATTTT; CDR3aa: CASKQASTDTQYF
j_gene: TRBJ1-1; d_gene: NA; v_gene: TRBV10-3; abundance: NA; CDR3nt: TGTGCCATCTCGGGGGGCAACACTGAAGCTTTCTTT; CDR3aa: CAISGGNTEAFF